These 8 T cell receptor beta chains share one sample of origin, sequenced in a study of OX40 agonist ivuxolimab in advanced cancers. Assay used: immunoSEQ multiplex PCR; TCRdb lists only in-frame clones, some missing. The top ten clones hold about 14% of a sample with roughly 71,000 clones, 91% of them seen once. This specimen was CD4+ or CD8+ T cells sorted from blood, taken in a trial of the OX40 agonist ivuxolimab. These receptors all come from an adult with an advanced solid tumor such as melanoma, head and neck, liver or kidney cancer.

This chain connects TRBV28 to TRBJ2-3; 8 bases match TRBD2. V shed 6 bases, J shed 6 bases, and the junction held 11 bases outside the gene matches. Germline V gene sequence: CDR1 MDHEN, CDR2 SYDVKM. The CDR3 sequence is 15 residues long. The CDR3 nucleotides are TGTGCCAGCAGCAAACTAGCGGTCCTAGGGGATACGCAGTATTTT. Translating gives CASSKLAVLGDTQYF.

The chain uses TRBV28 and TRBJ2-3; a possible D gene is TRBD2 (6 bases). The CDR3 runs 13 residues. V shed 11 bases and J shed 1 base, with 13 bases lying between them. Germline loops: CDR1 MDHEN, CDR2 SYDVKM. In DNA form, the CDR3 reads TGTGCCCTCAGCCCGGGGGGCACAGATACGCAGTATTTT. Amino acid sequence: CALSPGGTDTQYF.

This clone was found once. The chain carries TRBV18 and TRBJ2-5; 7 bases match TRBD1. The CDR3 spans 13 residues. Germline values: CDR1 KGHSH, CDR2 LQKENI. The V segment lost 2 bases and the J segment 3 bases; nucleotides outside the gene matches: 0. CDR3 in DNA: TGTGCCAGCTCACCAACAGGGGAAGAGACCCAGTACTTC. Translated, it gives CASSPTGEETQYF.

V and J are TRBV6-5 and TRBJ2-1; D unclear. The CDR3 has 12 amino acids. Germline V gene data show CDR1 as MNHEY and CDR2 as SVGAGI. Trimming removed 6 bases from V and 8 bases from J, with 11 bases in between. CDR3 sequence reads: CASSVSNHEQFF. The CDR3, as DNA: TGTGCCAGCAGCGTTAGCAACCATGAGCAGTTCTTC.

The chain joins TRBV7-8 to TRBJ2-1, with 10 positions matching TRBD2. The V segment lost 4 bases and the J segment 2 bases; nucleotides outside the gene matches: 2. Germline loops: CDR1 SGHVS, CDR2 FQNEAQ. The CDR3 is 15 residues long. The CDR3 sequence: CASSSSGGAYNEQFF. In DNA, the CDR3 is TGTGCCAGCAGCTCGAGCGGGGGGGCCTACAATGAGCAGTTCTTC. Variable domain in full (rest from reference TRBV7-8 and TRBJ2-1): GAGVSQSPRYKVAKRGQDVALRCDPISGHVSLFWYQQALGQGPEFLTYFQNEAQLDKSGLPSDRFFAERPEGSVSTLKIQRTQQEDSAVYLCASSSSGGAYNEQFFGPGTRLTVL.

This clone has only one observation. This sample includes further DNA sequences coding for the same CDR3. The chain uses TRBV7-9 and TRBJ2-7; D ambiguous. Per the germline V gene, CDR1 is SEHNR and CDR2 is FQNEAQ (reference sequence). V was shortened by 4 bases and J by 3 bases, with 7 bases between the two germline ends. This CDR3 is 12 amino acids long. CDR3 DNA: TGTGCCAGCAGCTCAAGCTACTACGAGCAGTACTTC. As protein: CASSSSYYEQYF.

The chain couples TRBV27 to TRBJ2-6; 9 positions match TRBD2. The CDR3 length is 15 residues. The germline V gene has CDR1 MNHEY and CDR2 SMNVEV (reference sequence). Trimming at V came to 5 bases and at J to 9 bases, leaving 8 bases not matched to a gene. CDR3 sequence reads: CASSKRAGGINVLTF. CDR3 nucleotide sequence: TGTGCCAGCAGTAAACGAGCGGGAGGAATCAACGTCCTGACTTTC.

The rearrangement uses TRBV7-9 and TRBJ2-5, with D unclear. The CDR3 has 13 residues. Germline assignment: CDR1 SEHNR and CDR2 FQNEAQ (reference sequence). Trimming removed 1 base at V and 1 base at J, with 4 bases between. CDR3 in DNA: TGTGCCAGCAGCTTAGGGCCCCAAGAGACCCAGTACTTC. Its protein product is CASSLGPQETQYF.